This is a list of T cell receptor beta chains from one sample in a study of regulatory T cells in long-lasting Graves disease. TCRdb used MiXCR to reprocess the multiplex PCR reads, holding one entry per CDR3 protein. Of 520,000 or so distinct CDR3 sequences listed, around 13% are singletons. The same data also went into a second study, on T cells in Graves' hyperthyroidism and ophthalmopathy.

The sample was peripheral blood mononuclear cells (PBMCs), taken at new diagnosis, from a patient treated with antithyroid drugs. Receptors originate from a woman aged 25 to 39 with Graves disease. Both conserved end residues are part of each CDR3. Fields, in order: CDR3 DNA, CDR3 protein, clone size, J gene, D gene, V gene. A D gene is named only where the DNA matches it firmly. Clone size is given for some rows only: seen once, a few or many times, or a class if the clone is expanded.

DNA: TGTGCCAGTAGTCCCGGGCGACAGGTACAACTCGCTGGGGCCAACGTCCTGACTTTC
CDR3: CASSPGRQVQLAGANVLTF
size: many
J: TRBJ2-6
D: -
V: TRBV19

DNA: TGTGCCAGCAGCCCAGACAGGGGGAATAAGCAGTTCTTC
CDR3: CASSPDRGNKQFF
size: -
J: TRBJ2-1
D: TRBD1
V: TRBV11-2

DNA: TGCAGCGTTGAAGATCTGCAGTGGGAGACCCAGTACTTC
CDR3: CSVEDLQWETQYF
size: few
J: TRBJ2-5
D: -
V: TRBV29-1

DNA: TGCGCCAGCAGCCAAGATCTAGCGGGAGAAGGGCCCAGCAGCACAGATACGCAGTATTTT
CDR3: CASSQDLAGEGPSSTDTQYF
size: few
J: TRBJ2-3
D: TRBD2
V: TRBV4-1

DNA: TGTGCCAGCAGCGTAACAGGACTGTACCAAGAGACCCAGTACTTC
CDR3: CASSVTGLYQETQYF
size: many
J: TRBJ2-5
D: -
V: TRBV9

DNA: TGTGCCAGCGGGGACAGGCTCCGTGGCTACACCTTC
CDR3: CASGDRLRGYTF
size: many
J: TRBJ1-2
D: TRBD1
V: TRBV28

DNA: TGTGCCTGGAGTGGAAAGGGCGTTCGGCGAGAAGAGCAGTACTTC
CDR3: CAWSGKGVRREEQYF
size: many
J: TRBJ2-7
D: -
V: TRBV30

DNA: TGTGCCAGCAGTTACCCGACTAGCGGGAGGGCCCCTGAGCAGTTCTTC
CDR3: CASSYPTSGRAPEQFF
size: many
J: TRBJ2-1
D: TRBD2
V: TRBV6-2/TRBV6-3

DNA: TGTGCCAGCACCGGAGGTAGCTCTGGGGCCAACGTCCTGACTTTC
CDR3: CASTGGSSGANVLTF
size: many
J: TRBJ2-6
D: -
V: TRBV7-9

DNA: TGCAGGGGGGACAGGAGCTCCTACGAGCAGTACTTC
CDR3: CRGDRSSYEQYF
size: many
J: TRBJ2-7
D: TRBD1
V: TRBV20-1

DNA: TGTGCCAGCATCAAAACTGGACAGACTTACTATGGCTACACCTTC
CDR3: CASIKTGQTYYGYTF
size: many
J: TRBJ1-2
D: -
V: TRBV7-9

DNA: TGCAGTGCTAGGGGGGACGTTGGATTAAGGAACGAGCAGTACTTC
CDR3: CSARGDVGLRNEQYF
size: -
J: TRBJ2-7
D: -
V: TRBV20-1

DNA: TGCAGTGCTAGAAGAGGACAGGGGAGTGAAAAACTGTTTTTT
CDR3: CSARRGQGSEKLFF
size: -
J: TRBJ1-4
D: TRBD1
V: TRBV20-1

DNA: TGCAGTGCTAGAGTATTTTGGACTAGCGGGAGCCGTGAGACCCAGTACTTC
CDR3: CSARVFWTSGSRETQYF
size: few
J: TRBJ2-5
D: TRBD2
V: TRBV20-1

DNA: TGTGCCAGCAGGGCTAATCAGCCCCAGCATTTT
CDR3: CASRANQPQHF
size: many
J: TRBJ1-5
D: -
V: TRBV28

DNA: TGTGCCAGCTCTAGCGGGAGGGCCGGGACCGGGGAGCTGTTTTTT
CDR3: CASSSGRAGTGELFF
size: -
J: TRBJ2-2
D: TRBD2
V: TRBV19

DNA: TGTGCCAGCAGCGAATATCCGGGACCCTACAATGAGCAGTTCTTC
CDR3: CASSEYPGPYNEQFF
size: many
J: TRBJ2-1
D: -
V: TRBV9

DNA: TGCAGCGTCACCCTCCCCCGCACCGGGGAGCTGTTTTTT
CDR3: CSVTLPRTGELFF
size: -
J: TRBJ2-2
D: -
V: TRBV29-1

DNA: TGTGCCAGCAGGTTTGGCCCGACGGACACTGAAGCTTTCTTT
CDR3: CASRFGPTDTEAFF
size: -
J: TRBJ1-1
D: -
V: TRBV28

DNA: TGTGCCAGTAGTAGAGAGACAGGCCTCTCCTACGAGCAGTACTTC
CDR3: CASSRETGLSYEQYF
size: -
J: TRBJ2-7
D: -
V: TRBV19

DNA: TGTGCCTGCAGAGTTGGTTTCAGCACAGATACGCAGTATTTT
CDR3: CACRVGFSTDTQYF
size: few
J: TRBJ2-3
D: -
V: TRBV27

DNA: TGTGCCAGCAGCCACCTAAGACAGGGGGAGAGCACTGAAGCTTTCTTT
CDR3: CASSHLRQGESTEAFF
size: few
J: TRBJ1-1
D: TRBD1
V: TRBV3-1

DNA: TGTGCCAGCAGTTTGAAGTGGGGCACCTACCACGAGCAGTACTTC
CDR3: CASSLKWGTYHEQYF
size: few
J: TRBJ2-7
D: -
V: TRBV28

DNA: TGTGCCAGCAGCCCCCTCTTTAGCTTCTCTGAAGCTTTCTTT
CDR3: CASSPLFSFSEAFF
size: many
J: TRBJ1-1
D: -
V: TRBV4-2

DNA: TGTGCCAGCAGTGTAATGACAGGGCAAGAGACCCAGTACTTC
CDR3: CASSVMTGQETQYF
size: many
J: TRBJ2-5
D: TRBD1
V: TRBV2

DNA: TGTGCCAGCAGCTCGGGACAGGGAAACACCATATATTTT
CDR3: CASSSGQGNTIYF
size: many
J: TRBJ1-3
D: TRBD1
V: TRBV11-2

DNA: TGTGCCAGCAGTTACCCGAGTAGCGTGATGAATCAGCCCCAGCATTTT
CDR3: CASSYPSSVMNQPQHF
size: many
J: TRBJ1-5
D: -
V: TRBV6-2/TRBV6-3

DNA: TGTGCCAGCACCAGACTAGCGGGAAGAGAGCAGTACTTC
CDR3: CASTRLAGREQYF
size: -
J: TRBJ2-7
D: TRBD2
V: TRBV12-3/TRBV12-4

DNA: TGTGCCAGCAGATCCGGACAGACCTACGAGCAGTACTTC
CDR3: CASRSGQTYEQYF
size: many
J: TRBJ2-7
D: -
V: TRBV6-1

DNA: TGTGCCTGGAGTGCCTGGACTTCAACGCGTGAGCAGTTCTTC
CDR3: CAWSAWTSTREQFF
size: -
J: TRBJ2-1
D: -
V: TRBV30

DNA: TGTGCCTGGAGTACGCTTCGAGGATACAATGAGCAGTTCTTC
CDR3: CAWSTLRGYNEQFF
size: -
J: TRBJ2-1
D: -
V: TRBV30

DNA: TGTGCCAGCAGTTTACCCTGGCCAGGGACCTACGAGCAGTACTTC
CDR3: CASSLPWPGTYEQYF
size: -
J: TRBJ2-7
D: -
V: TRBV28

DNA: TGTGCCAGTCGCGCCCCCGCCACCGGGGAGCTGTTTTTT
CDR3: CASRAPATGELFF
size: few
J: TRBJ2-2
D: -
V: TRBV6-1

DNA: TGTGCCAGCAGTTATGCAGGCACTGTCCAAGAGACCCAGTACTTC
CDR3: CASSYAGTVQETQYF
size: -
J: TRBJ2-5
D: -
V: TRBV27

DNA: TGTGCCAGTTCGCCTCCGCTAGCGGGAGGGCCTCGGTGGGGGACCCAGTACTTC
CDR3: CASSPPLAGGPRWGTQYF
size: -
J: TRBJ2-5
D: TRBD2
V: TRBV19

DNA: TGTGCCAGCAGCCCCCACAGGGGTACAGATACGCAGTATTTT
CDR3: CASSPHRGTDTQYF
size: many
J: TRBJ2-3
D: TRBD1
V: TRBV11-3

DNA: TGTGCCAGCAGTGACGAATATAATTCACCCCTCCACTTT
CDR3: CASSDEYNSPLHF
size: many
J: TRBJ1-6
D: -
V: TRBV14

DNA: TGTGCCAGCAGCTTAGGACAGGGGAAGAGCTACAATGAGCAGTTCTTC
CDR3: CASSLGQGKSYNEQFF
size: many
J: TRBJ2-1
D: TRBD1
V: TRBV7-9

DNA: TGTGCCAGCAGCCGCCCCGGGACTAGCCAAGAGACCCAGTACTTC
CDR3: CASSRPGTSQETQYF
size: many
J: TRBJ2-5
D: TRBD2
V: TRBV5-5

DNA: TGTGCCAGCAGCCAGACGCCACAGGGTTATCAGCCCCAGCATTTT
CDR3: CASSQTPQGYQPQHF
size: few
J: TRBJ1-5
D: -
V: TRBV3-1

DNA: TGCAGTGCTAGTCGGACAGGGATACTCGGCCTTCACTATGGCTACACCTTC
CDR3: CSASRTGILGLHYGYTF
size: many
J: TRBJ1-2
D: TRBD1
V: TRBV20-1

DNA: TGTGCCAGCAGTGAAAGCCGGGGCTACACTGAAGCTTTCTTT
CDR3: CASSESRGYTEAFF
size: many
J: TRBJ1-1
D: -
V: TRBV2

DNA: TGTGCCAGTAGTATAGATTTGGAGGCTTCTAGCACAGATACGCAGTATTTT
CDR3: CASSIDLEASSTDTQYF
size: many
J: TRBJ2-3
D: -
V: TRBV19

DNA: TGCGCCAGCAGCCCCTGGTCTTGGGGTACTGAAGCTTTCTTT
CDR3: CASSPWSWGTEAFF
size: many
J: TRBJ1-1
D: -
V: TRBV5-1

DNA: TGTGCCAGTAGTAAGGGGACTAGCGGGAACAATGAGCAGTTCTTC
CDR3: CASSKGTSGNNEQFF
size: many
J: TRBJ2-1
D: TRBD2
V: TRBV19

DNA: TGCAGCGCCGTAACGGGGCAGATCCAGTACTTC
CDR3: CSAVTGQIQYF
size: many
J: TRBJ2-5
D: -
V: TRBV29-1

DNA: TGCAGTGCTAGAGATCCGGGACTTTCCAATGAGCAGTTCTTC
CDR3: CSARDPGLSNEQFF
size: many
J: TRBJ2-1
D: -
V: TRBV20-1

DNA: TGTGCCAGCAGCGTAGATGAGGGGAACATTCAGTACTTC
CDR3: CASSVDEGNIQYF
size: few
J: TRBJ2-4
D: -
V: TRBV9

DNA: TGTGCCGGCAGTGAAGCGCTTATAGGGACAGGGTCCTACGAGCAGTACTTC
CDR3: CAGSEALIGTGSYEQYF
size: -
J: TRBJ2-7
D: TRBD1
V: TRBV2

DNA: TGTGCCAGCTCAGACATTCTAGCCTACGAGCAGTACTTC
CDR3: CASSDILAYEQYF
size: -
J: TRBJ2-7
D: -
V: TRBV19

DNA: TGTGCCAGTAGAACCAGACAGGGGCGAGTTCAGCCCCAGCATTTT
CDR3: CASRTRQGRVQPQHF
size: few
J: TRBJ1-5
D: TRBD1
V: TRBV19

DNA: TGTGCCAGCAGCGTAGAAACAGGGAGCTCCTACGAGCAGTACTTC
CDR3: CASSVETGSSYEQYF
size: many
J: TRBJ2-7
D: -
V: TRBV9

DNA: TGTGCCAGCAGTGACCCGAGGGACAGCTATGGCTACACCTTC
CDR3: CASSDPRDSYGYTF
size: many
J: TRBJ1-2
D: TRBD1
V: TRBV2

DNA: TGTGCCAGCAGCCAAGCAGGGGGTCGGGGGAACACTGAAGCTTTCTTT
CDR3: CASSQAGGRGNTEAFF
size: many
J: TRBJ1-1
D: TRBD1
V: TRBV3-1

DNA: TGCAGTGCTAGAGTGTCAAGCGGGAGAAGGTACGAGCAGTACTTC
CDR3: CSARVSSGRRYEQYF
size: many
J: TRBJ2-7
D: TRBD2
V: TRBV20-1